The source of this T cell receptor (beta chain) is a study of T cell responses to AZD1222 COVID-19 vaccine. CDR1 and CDR2 from the germline V gene are MNHEY and SVGAGI. This CDR3 is built from 13 residues. With 0 bases removed from V and 5 bases from J, the gap between germline ends came to 7 bases. As to this clone: The same CDR3 is also encoded by other DNA sequences in this sample.

The method was immunoSEQ multiplex PCR; TCRdb's version includes in-frame clones alone and lacks a portion of them. The sample carries 130,000 to 150,000 clones, approximately 91% recorded once. The V gene is TRBV6-5, the J gene TRBJ1-2, with D possibly TRBD1 on 6 matching bases. The sequences come from peripheral blood, collected 28 days after the second AZD1222 dose. The receptor was derived from an adult who received the AZD1222 COVID-19 vaccine. The CDR3 DNA is TGTGCCAGCAGTTACTCAGGGGGGTATGGCTACACCTTC. It yields the protein CASSYSGGYGYTF.